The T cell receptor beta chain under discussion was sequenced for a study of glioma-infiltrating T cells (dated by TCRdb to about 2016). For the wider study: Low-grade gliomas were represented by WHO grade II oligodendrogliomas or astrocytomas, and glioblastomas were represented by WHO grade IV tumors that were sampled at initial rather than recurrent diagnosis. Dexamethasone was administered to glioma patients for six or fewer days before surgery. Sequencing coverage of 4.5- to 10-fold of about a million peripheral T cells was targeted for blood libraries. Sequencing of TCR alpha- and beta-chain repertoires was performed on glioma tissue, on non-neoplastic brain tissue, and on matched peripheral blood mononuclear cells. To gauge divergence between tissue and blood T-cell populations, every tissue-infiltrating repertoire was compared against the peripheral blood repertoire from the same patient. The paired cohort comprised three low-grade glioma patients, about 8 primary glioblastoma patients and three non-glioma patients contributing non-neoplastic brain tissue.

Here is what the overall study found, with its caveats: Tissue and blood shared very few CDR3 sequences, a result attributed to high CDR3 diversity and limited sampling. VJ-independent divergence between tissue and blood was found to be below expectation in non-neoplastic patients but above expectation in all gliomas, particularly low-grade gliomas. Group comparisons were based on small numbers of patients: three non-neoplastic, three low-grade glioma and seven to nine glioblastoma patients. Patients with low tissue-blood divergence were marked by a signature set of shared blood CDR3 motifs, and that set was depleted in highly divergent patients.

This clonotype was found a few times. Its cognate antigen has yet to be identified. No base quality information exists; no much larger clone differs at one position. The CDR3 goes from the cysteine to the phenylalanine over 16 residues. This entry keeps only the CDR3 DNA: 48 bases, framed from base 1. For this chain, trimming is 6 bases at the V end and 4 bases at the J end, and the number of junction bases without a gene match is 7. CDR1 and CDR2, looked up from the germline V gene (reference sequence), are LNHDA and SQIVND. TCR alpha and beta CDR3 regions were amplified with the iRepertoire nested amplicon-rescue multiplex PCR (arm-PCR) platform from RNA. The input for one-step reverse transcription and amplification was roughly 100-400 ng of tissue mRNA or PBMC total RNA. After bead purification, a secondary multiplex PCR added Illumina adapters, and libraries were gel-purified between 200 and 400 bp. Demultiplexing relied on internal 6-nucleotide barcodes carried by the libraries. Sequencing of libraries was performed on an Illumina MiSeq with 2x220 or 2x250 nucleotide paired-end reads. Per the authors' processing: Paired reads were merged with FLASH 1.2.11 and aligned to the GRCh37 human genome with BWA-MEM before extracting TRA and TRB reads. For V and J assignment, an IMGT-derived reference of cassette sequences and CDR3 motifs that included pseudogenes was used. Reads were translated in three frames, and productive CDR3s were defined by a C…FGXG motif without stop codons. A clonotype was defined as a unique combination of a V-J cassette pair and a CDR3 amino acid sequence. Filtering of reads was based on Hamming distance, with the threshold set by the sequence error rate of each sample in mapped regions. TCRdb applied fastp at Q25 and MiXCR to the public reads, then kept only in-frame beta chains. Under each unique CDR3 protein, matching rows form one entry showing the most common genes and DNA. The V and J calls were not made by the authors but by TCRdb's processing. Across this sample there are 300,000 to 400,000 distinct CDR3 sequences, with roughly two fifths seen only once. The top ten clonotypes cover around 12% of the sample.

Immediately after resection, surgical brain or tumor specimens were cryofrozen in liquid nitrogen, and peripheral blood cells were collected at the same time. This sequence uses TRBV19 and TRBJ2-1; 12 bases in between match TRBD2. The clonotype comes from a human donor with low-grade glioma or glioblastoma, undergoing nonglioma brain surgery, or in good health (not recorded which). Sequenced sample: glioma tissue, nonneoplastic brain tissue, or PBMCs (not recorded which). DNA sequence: TGTGCCAGTAGCCATTGGACTAGCGGGAATTACAATGAGCAGTTCTTC. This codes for CASSHWTSGNYNEQFF.